The entry below gives a single T cell receptor beta chain sequence along with its context. The sample is drawn from a study of cytotoxic CD8 clonotypes in ibrutinib-treated CLL. About the research overall: Response samples were taken after a median of about 11 months on treatment, range 6 to 36.

This table comes from immunoSEQ multiplex PCR, and its TCRdb copy is limited to in-frame clones, with some not included. The sample lists tens of thousands of clones; approximately 50% were seen once. J gave up 4 bases and V 6 bases, and 8 bases lay outside the gene matches. This CDR3 spans 14 amino acids. Germline CDR1 MDHEN, CDR2 SYDVKM. This material consisted of PBMCs, taken after 12 months of ibrutinib treatment. The chain employs TRBV28 and TRBJ2-7; the match to TRBD1 covers 8 bases. This clonotype originated in a human donor with chronic lymphocytic leukemia. DNA for the CDR3: TGTGCCAGCAGCCACAGGGGGTTGGTTTACGAGCAGTACTTC. Translated, it gives CASSHRGLVYEQYF.